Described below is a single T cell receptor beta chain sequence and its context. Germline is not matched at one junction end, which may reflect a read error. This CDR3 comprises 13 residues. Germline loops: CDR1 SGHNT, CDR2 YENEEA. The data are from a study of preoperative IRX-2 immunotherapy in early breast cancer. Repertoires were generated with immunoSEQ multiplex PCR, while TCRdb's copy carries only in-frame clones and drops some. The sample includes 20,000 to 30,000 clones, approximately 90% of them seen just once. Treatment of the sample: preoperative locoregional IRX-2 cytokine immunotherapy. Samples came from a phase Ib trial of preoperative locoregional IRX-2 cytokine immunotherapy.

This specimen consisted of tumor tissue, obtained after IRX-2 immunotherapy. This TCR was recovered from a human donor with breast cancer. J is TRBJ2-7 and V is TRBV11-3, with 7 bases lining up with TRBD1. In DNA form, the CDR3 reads TGTGCCGGCAGCTCATCAGGGGGCTACGAGCAGTACTTC. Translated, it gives CAGSSSGGYEQYF.